This T cell receptor (beta chain) was retrieved from a study of OX40 agonist ivuxolimab in advanced cancers. About the research overall: Patients received ivuxolimab, an intravenous treatment, every 2 weeks at 0.01 to 10 mg/kg. Three individuals attained partial responses, comprising one hepatocellular carcinoma case and two cutaneous melanoma cases.

Whole-study results and caveats: Among the lowest peripheral clonal expansion occurred in 0.1-3.0 mg/kg partial responders.

Regarding this clone: What it binds is unknown.

TCRdb's copy holds only in-frame clones and misses some; the assay was immunoSEQ multiplex PCR. The sample has roughly 45,000 clones, approximately 84% seen once. V shed 5 bases and J shed 4 bases, with 9 bases lying between them. Germline CDR1 MNHEY, CDR2 SVGAGI. CDR3 length: 12 residues. The TCR originated in an adult with an advanced solid tumor such as melanoma, head and neck, liver or kidney cancer. The sequenced sample was CD4+ or CD8+ T cells sorted from blood, obtained in a trial of the OX40 agonist ivuxolimab. The rearrangement links TRBV6-5 to TRBJ2-7; unclear D gene. For the CDR3, the DNA is TGTGCCAGCAGTAACCCCACTTACGAGCAGTACTTC. It codes for CASSNPTYEQYF.